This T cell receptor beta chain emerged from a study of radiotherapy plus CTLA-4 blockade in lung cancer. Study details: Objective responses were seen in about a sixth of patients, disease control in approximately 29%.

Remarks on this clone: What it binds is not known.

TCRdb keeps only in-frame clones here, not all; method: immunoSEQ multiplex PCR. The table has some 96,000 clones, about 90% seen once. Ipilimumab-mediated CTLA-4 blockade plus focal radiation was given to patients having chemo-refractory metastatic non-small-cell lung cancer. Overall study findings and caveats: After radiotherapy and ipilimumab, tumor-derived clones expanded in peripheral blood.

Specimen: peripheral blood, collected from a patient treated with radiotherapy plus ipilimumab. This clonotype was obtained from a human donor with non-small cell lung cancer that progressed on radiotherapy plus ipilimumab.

As DNA, the CDR3 is TGTGCCAGCAGCGTCAAGAGGAACACTGAAGCTTTCTTT. This sequence encodes CASSVKRNTEAFF. The chain has TRBV9 and TRBJ1-1; D ambiguous. Germline V gives CDR1 SGDLS, CDR2 YYNGEE. The V end lost 2 bases, the J end lost 1 base, and 6 bases lay between the germline ends. The CDR3 totals 13 residues.